This TCR beta chain was identified during a study of cytomegalovirus exposure and HLA in healthy donors (dated by TCRdb to 2016 to 2017). A note on the overall study: An earlier analysis of some 600 of the donors reported 276 Gb of sequence data and 117 million unique TCR beta sequences obtained from about 179 million T cells. On average, over 200,000 unique TCR beta nucleotide sequences were sequenced per donor among 398 genotyped donors of the cohort, with roughly 20% of those sequences being non-productive. An early release that covered fewer than 800 HLA-typed donors contained approximately 300 gigabases of sequencing data and around 80 million unique TCR sequences. The genetic ancestry cluster associated with self-reported Caucasian donors included 81% of the 398 genotyped donors. To study patterns of TCR occurrence, a later analysis re-analyzed previously published TCR beta repertoires from several hundred donors and added high-resolution HLA genotyping. The study aimed to test whether cataloging public T cell receptors could reveal signatures of past pathogen exposure. To predict cytomegalovirus infection status, the study combined high-throughput TCR immunosequencing, statistical association of individual TCRs with disease status, and machine learning. HLA typing covered class I and class II loci at four-digit resolution. Alongside the repertoire data, information on donor age, sex, ethnicity and CMV serostatus was compiled. The study used immunosequencing to profile the T cell repertoires of 600 to 850 subjects and linked those repertoires to cytomegalovirus serostatus. Roughly 5 DR-DQ haplotypes were handled as single units for association and clustering because linkage in the cohort was strong. In a later genetic analysis, genome-wide SNP genotypes for about three fifths of the roughly 670 donors were used, and that subset was treated as a discovery cohort. Every discovery cohort repertoire had been produced on one sequencing platform. Along with the approximately 650-subject first cohort, a separate validation cohort of over 90 different subjects was used. Typing coverage varied by locus: about 620-630 donors for A, B, C, DRB1 and DQB1; roughly 510 for DQA1; approximately 610 for DPA1; roughly 450 for DPB1. In the later analysis, no new phenotypic data were used to find candidate immune exposures; instead, reliance was placed on TCR beta sequences and their occurrence across donors. An earlier analysis of fewer than 700 of the donors applied high-throughput TCR beta sequencing to assess whether each TCR beta V gene segment acted as functional or pseudogenic. Study-level results and caveats: Sequencing depth was assumed to be roughly uniform across donors in the presence/absence analyses, though that assumption may not hold. A later analysis found that TCR association rates varied across HLA loci, with DRB1 alleles showing the most associated TCRs and HLA-C alleles the fewest. In vitro tests confirmed that a few of the cytomegalovirus-associated TCR beta chains recognize cytomegalovirus antigens. According to the authors, the approach could potentially be generalized to other disease states and immunological phenotypes. A cluster of highly shared sequence variants was judged likely to represent a technical artifact of the sequencing pipeline. A later genetic analysis reported fewer N-insertions in productive TCRs among donors in an Asian-associated ancestry cluster than the 666-donor mean. The study listed approximately 150 TCR beta chains as associated with cytomegalovirus. An earlier analysis of approximately 570 of the donors showed that most TCR beta V segments appeared in productive rearrangements either about 87% or about 30% of the time, which broadly matched IMGT annotations. A later analysis found that most CMV-associated TCR beta chains appeared HLA-restricted, with HLA associations seemingly driven largely by CMV exposure. According to a later analysis, parvovirus B19, influenza, CMV and Epstein-Barr virus appeared linked to several top co-occurrence clusters. Most TCR sequences were seen in very few donors, while some public TCRs were found in many individuals. The earlier analysis of a few hundred of the donors excluded some 15 rarely observed V segments, including chromosome 9 orphons, because counts were too low. The cohort was sequenced for TCR beta chains only, and without alpha or paired-chain data the features that could be detected were limited. In a later analysis, HLA-associated TCR beta chains showed more clonal expansion and lower generation probabilities than non-associated chains that were equally common. For the cohort, immune exposure information was limited to CMV serostatus. A later analysis associated around 16,000 TCR beta sequences with specific HLA alleles at a false discovery rate of 0.05. The 87-base-pair reads could not distinguish some IMGT-functional V segments, including TRBV6-2 and TRBV6-3, so those segments were excluded. The classifier was reported to diagnose cytomegalovirus status with high specificity and sensitivity in both the original and validation cohorts. A further reported finding was that TCR beta sequences accurately predicted the HLA-A and HLA-B alleles for most subjects in the first cohort. Linkage disequilibrium might explain the correlated functional status among segregating V segments, but an unknown experimental factor could not be ruled out. Because HLA typing was unavailable for some donors at each locus, only the typed subset was used in association tests. In a later genetic analysis, a missense DCLRE1C variant was associated with V-gene and J-gene trimming of TCR beta chains, and the association was replicated in an independent cohort. When HLA alleles, especially DR and DQ, strongly co-occurred, attributing TCR associations to individual alleles was difficult.

Libraries were made using the immunoSEQ multiplex PCR assay. For the multiplex PCR, a mixture combining 60 forward primers for TCR Vbeta segments and 13 reverse primers for TCR Jbeta segments was used. A multiplex PCR assay on genomic DNA amplified the CDR3 region of rearranged TCR beta genes. On the Illumina HiSeq System, the amplified TCR beta libraries were sequenced as 87-base-pair reads. The published analysis was carried out like this. Across the 500 to 850 repertoires, a later analysis counted roughly 84 million unique TCR beta chains, 9.5 million to 13 million of which were shared by at least two donors. Raw reads were error-corrected and collapsed into unique sequences by a nearest-neighbor algorithm in which closely related sequences were merged to remove PCR and sequencing errors. Alignment of CDR3 sequences to IMGT reference sequences was used to assign V, D and J gene segments. For a sequence to be retained, at least a six-nucleotide match to both a V gene segment and a J gene segment was required. A rearrangement was called productive if the CDR3 had no stop codons and remained in frame with V and J, and every other rearrangement was called non-productive. Following IMGT convention, CDR3 was defined as the stretch from the second conserved V-encoded cysteine up to the conserved J-encoded phenylalanine. In an earlier analysis of around 540 of the donors, sequences lacking an unambiguous match to a single V gene segment were excluded. An earlier analysis of almost 600 of the donors classified V segments as functional when productive rearrangements were above 56.7% and as segregating when the standard deviation between donors was above 5%. A statistical classification framework was built for diagnosing cytomegalovirus status from the catalog of TCR beta chain sequences. In a later analysis, TCR nucleotide sequences were compared against IMGT/GENE-DB human TR gene sequences so that V and J genes could be assigned. Using the TCRdist pipeline, a later analysis assigned CDR3 sequences along with most-parsimonious VDJ recombination scenarios. In a later analysis, every TCR beta chain was defined by the combination of its CDR3 amino acid sequence and its V-gene family, and reads without a unique V-gene family were dropped. In a later analysis, 500 to 650 highly shared, low-generation-probability nucleotide sequences were removed to address suspected cross-contamination and a sequencing artifact. In a later analysis, a clonal expansion index was calculated for each public chain from normalized within-repertoire ranks of inferred template counts. Generation probabilities in a later analysis came from a VDJ recombination model fitted to out-of-frame rearrangements, and those results were checked against IGoR. In a later analysis, TCR-TCR, TCR-HLA and TCR-CMV co-occurrence was scored with hypergeometric tests, and a repertoire-size bias correction was applied to TCR pairs. In a later analysis, false discovery rates were estimated by permuting HLA or CMV assignments 20 times. In a later analysis, co-occurring TCRs were grouped with DBSCAN, and TCRdist sequence similarity was added when clustering was performed within HLA-allele-positive subsets. Repertoires with fewer than 30,000 or more than 120,000 public chains were left out of co-occurrence clustering, as were about 5 repertoires with anomalous nucleotide sharing. TCRdb provides this immuneACCESS table in a form limited to in-frame rearrangements. Some clones are lacking; in checked studies, under half of them reflect an unresolved V gene, and why the rest are absent is not known. D and trimming were read from the DNA, whereas the V and J calls and clone size are those reported in that table. Present in this sample are about 130,000 clones, about four fifths of which were seen just once. The ten largest clones take up under 5.5% of the sample.

The cohort consisted of fewer than 700 healthy bone marrow donors. Cohort members were all nominally healthy when sampled, although unrecorded immune exposures were likely present. Of the roughly 620 cohort members, 289 had positive CMV serostatus and just over 350 had negative CMV serostatus, and CMV serostatus was not recorded for the donor. A peripheral blood sample was collected from each donor, and TCR beta sequencing was performed on peripheral blood mononuclear cells. Genomic DNA extraction from the blood cell samples was performed with the Qiagen DNeasy Blood Extraction Kit. As to this clone: Its antigen specificity is not known. No qualities accompany the bases; no much larger clone lies one base away.

The germline V gene sets CDR1 to SGHTA and CDR2 to FQGTGA. Measured from the cysteine to the phenylalanine, the CDR3 is 13 residues long. Here the CDR3 DNA is all that survives: 39 bases in frame from base 1. Unmatched junction bases come to 4, with V trimmed by 4 bases and J by 9 bases. The rearrangement joined TRBV7-3 to TRBJ2-1; 9 bases in between match TRBD2. The sample consisted of PBMCs. The TCR originated in a man younger than 40 in good health. The DNA sequence is TGTGCCAGCAGCTCGGGACTAGCCCCTGAGCAGTTCTTC. Translated, it gives CASSSGLAPEQFF. Outside the CDR3, residues come from the reference TRBV7-3 and TRBJ2-1 proteins, so the full variable domain is: GAGVSQTPSNKVTEKGKYVELRCDPISGHTALYWYRQSLGQGPEFLIYFQGTGAADDSGLPNDRFFAVRPEGSVSTLKIQRTERGDSAVYLCASSSGLAPEQFFGPGTRLTVL.